These 31 T cell receptor beta chains share one sample of origin, sequenced in a study of blood T cell repertoires in COVID-19 (dated by TCRdb to 2020 to 2021). Libraries were constructed by the immunoSEQ multiplex PCR assay. Imported from immuneACCESS, the table was reduced by TCRdb to in-frame sequences with V and J called. These copies leave out some clones; in studies compared against another copy, an unresolved V gene accounts for under half, and the cause of the remainder is not known. Recorded for this sample are 200,000 to 250,000 clones; around 81% of them occurred a single time. Roughly 2% of the sample is in the top ten clones. The specimen was peripheral blood. All receptors derive from a man between 25 and 39 years old who had recovered from COVID-19.

CDR3 bases: TGTGCCAGCTCACCGCCTAACAGGGAAATAGGGTACAATGAGCAGTTCTTC. It specifies CASSPPNREIGYNEQFF. This chain uses TRBV18 with TRBJ2-1; tentatively, D is TRBD1 (6 bases). CDR3 length: 17 residues. CDR1 KGHSH and CDR2 LQKENI come from the germline V gene. Trimming stripped 3 bases from V and 4 bases from J, with 19 bases between.

Here the CDR3 reads CASSLSRANYGYTF. Written as DNA, the CDR3 is TGTGCCAGCAGTTTGAGCCGAGCTAACTATGGCTACACCTTC. The genes are TRBV27 and TRBJ1-2; D unresolved. From germline, CDR1 is MNHEY and CDR2 SMNVEV (reference sequence). Trimming removed 3 bases at V and 0 bases at J, with 8 bases between. The length of the CDR3 is 14 residues.

The gene calls are TRBV3-1 (or the pseudogene TRBV3-2) and TRBJ2-5; D is unclear. This CDR3 comprises 12 residues. Germline CDR1 LGHDT, CDR2 YNNKEL (reference sequence). Trimming left V 3 bases short and J 4 bases short, with 6 bases between. The CDR3: CASSHLRETQYF. CDR3 DNA: TGTGCCAGCAGCCATTTGCGAGAGACCCAGTACTTC.

The J gene is TRBJ1-5, the V gene TRBV19; TRBD1 matches at 9 bases. The CDR3 has 15 amino acids. The V segment lost 4 bases and the J segment 5 bases; nucleotides outside the gene matches: 6. The germline V gene has CDR1 LNHDA and CDR2 SQIVND (reference sequence). DNA for the CDR3: TGTGCCAGTAGTAAACCGGGACAGGGCCATCAGCCCCAGCATTTT. Its protein is CASSKPGQGHQPQHF.

J is TRBJ2-1 and V is TRBV28; 10 nucleotides match TRBD2. CDR3 length: 20 amino acids. The V gene end was trimmed by 4 bases and the J gene end by 0 bases; junction bases not matched to a gene: 15. Germline CDR1 is MDHEN and CDR2 is SYDVKM. In nucleotides, the CDR3 is TGTGCCAGCAGTTCCCACCGGAGACTAGCGGGCGGAAGCTCCTACAATGAGCAGTTCTTC. Protein product: CASSSHRRLAGGSSYNEQFF. The entire variable domain, with the rest obtained from reference TRBV28 and TRBJ2-1, is as follows: DVKVTQSSRYLVKRTGEKVFLECVQDMDHENMFWYRQDPGLGLRLIYFSYDVKMKEKGDIPEGYSVSREKKERFSLILESASTNQTSMYLCASSSHRRLAGGSSYNEQFFGPGTRLTVL.

The J gene is TRBJ2-7, the V gene TRBV24-1; D uncertain. There are 13 residues in the CDR3. Germline V CDR1 and CDR2: KGHDR, SFDVKD. Trimming cost V 2 bases and J 5 bases, with 9 bases left between them. The CDR3 sequence is CATSDSYSNEQYF. CDR3 in DNA: TGTGCCACCAGTGATTCGTATAGCAACGAGCAGTACTTC.

This clone was counted many times. The V call is TRBV6-5, the J call TRBJ2-7; TRBD2 agrees at 7 bases. The V gene's germline CDR1 is MNHEY and CDR2 SVGAGI. The ends lost 2 bases at V and 2 bases at J; junction bases unmatched: 6. This CDR3 is built from 15 residues. CDR3 amino acids: CASSYTGGDPYEQYF. The DNA for the CDR3 is TGTGCCAGCAGTTACACTGGGGGGGATCCCTACGAGCAGTACTTC.

The CDR3 loop is CASSQTWGGQADTQYF. CDR3 in DNA: TGTGCCAGCAGCCAAACGTGGGGGGGCCAGGCAGATACGCAGTATTTT. This chain joins TRBV4-2 and TRBJ2-3; a possible D gene is TRBD2 (7 bases). Germline CDR1 LGHNA, CDR2 YNFKEQ. CDR3 length: 16 amino acids. Between the trimmed V and J ends, which lost 2 bases and 4 bases, there was a span of 16 bases.

V gene TRBV2 combines with J gene TRBJ1-2; 10 bases match TRBD1. Germline loops: CDR1 SNHLY, CDR2 FYNNEI. The ends lost 10 bases at V and 2 bases at J; junction bases unmatched: 4. The CDR3 spans 13 residues. This chain's CDR3 is CATDRGPNYGYTF. The CDR3 nucleotides read TGTGCCACAGACAGGGGGCCCAACTATGGCTACACCTTC.

CDR3 DNA: TGTGCCACCCAGAGGGATTATGGCTACACCTTC. Translating it yields CATQRDYGYTF. The chain couples TRBV12-3 or TRBV12-4 to TRBJ1-2; D remains ambiguous. Trimming shortened V by 10 bases and J by 5 bases, and 11 bases separated the two germline ends. This CDR3 region has 11 residues.

This chain joins TRBV28 and TRBJ2-4; D is possibly TRBD2 (7 bases). This CDR3 region has 15 residues. CDR1 MDHEN and CDR2 SYDVKM come from the germline V gene. V lost 5 bases and J 2 bases, leaving 13 bases between the germline ends. The CDR3, as DNA: TGTGCCAGCAGTCCTGGGGGGGGCCCCAAAAACATTCAGTACTTC. It translates to CASSPGGGPKNIQYF.

This chain links TRBV9 with TRBJ1-4, with TRBD1 as a possible D gene (6 bases). The CDR3 runs 15 residues. Per the germline V gene, CDR1 is SGDLS and CDR2 is YYNGEE. Trimming removed 0 bases at V and 6 bases at J, with 12 bases between. The CDR3 nucleotides read TGTGCCAGCAGCGTAGCGGGCAGGGGTGATGAAAAACTGTTTTTT. Its translation is CASSVAGRGDEKLFF. Combining the CDR3 with reference TRBV9 and TRBJ1-4 gives the whole variable domain DSGVTQTPKHLITATGQRVTLRCSPRSGDLSVYWYQQSLDQGLQFLIQYYNGEERAKGNILERFSAQQFPDLHSELNLSSLELGDSALYFCASSVAGRGDEKLFFGSGTQLSVL.

The chain employs TRBV27 and TRBJ2-3; TRBD2 is a possible D gene (5 bases). The CDR3 has 15 residues. Germline CDR1 and CDR2: MNHEY and SMNVEV (reference sequence). Trimming removed 4 bases at V and 6 bases at J, with 17 bases between. CDR3 DNA sequence: TGTGCCAGCAGTTCCGGGCCTCCCCGAGGGGATACGCAGTATTTT. It codes for CASSSGPPRGDTQYF.

This clone has at least ten counts. The CDR3 sequence: CASSQDQTGIHGYTF. DNA of the CDR3: TGTGCCAGCAGCCAAGATCAAACAGGAATCCATGGCTACACCTTC. The chain carries TRBV3-1 (or the pseudogene TRBV3-2) and TRBJ1-2, with a weak D call TRBD1 (5 bases). This CDR3 comprises 15 residues. The germline gives CDR1 LGHDT, CDR2 YNNKEL (reference sequence). V dropped 0 bases and J dropped 6 bases, with 14 bases sitting between them.

The rearrangement joins TRBV5-4 to TRBJ1-4; D might be TRBD1 (5 bases). Trimming removed 2 bases at V and 8 bases at J, with 16 bases between. The CDR3 covers 15 residues. In germline, CDR1 is SGHNT, CDR2 YYREEE (reference sequence). CDR3 bases: TGTGCCAGCAGCTTTGGGAACAGGCCTCTGGAAAAACTGTTTTTT. It yields the protein CASSFGNRPLEKLFF.

This clone was observed a single time. The V gene is TRBV25-1, the J gene TRBJ2-7; TRBD1 matches 8 bases. The V gene end was trimmed by 5 bases and the J gene end by 10 bases; junction bases not matched to a gene: 7. CDR3 length: 12 amino acids. Germline lookup yields CDR1 MGHDK and CDR2 SYGVNS. The CDR3 is CASSITGTGQYF. The CDR3 DNA sequence: TGTGCCAGCAGTATTACGGGGACAGGCCAGTACTTC.

This clone was counted a single time. The rearrangement links TRBV30 to TRBJ2-1; possibly TRBD2 for D (7 bases). Trimming removed 2 bases from V and 2 bases from J, with 16 bases in between. Germline CDR1 reads GTSNPN; CDR2 reads SVGIG (reference sequence). The CDR3 runs 16 residues. The DNA of the CDR3 is TGTGCCTGGAGTTTGTATGAGGGGGGGGCCTACAATGAGCAGTTCTTC. It translates to CAWSLYEGGAYNEQFF.

The gene calls are TRBV30 and TRBJ2-7; 8 bases are shared with TRBD2. After removal of 1 base from V and 3 bases from J, the junction contained 8 bases not matched to a gene. CDR1 is GTSNPN and CDR2 is SVGIG in the germline V gene (reference sequence). This CDR3 has 15 amino acids. The CDR3 coding sequence is TGTGCCTGGAGTGCAGCGGGGGACGGAATCTACGAGCAGTACGTC. It is translated as CAWSAAGDGIYEQYV.

This clone occurred once. The chain employs TRBV28 and TRBJ1-2; D remains unclear. CDR1 is MDHEN, CDR2 SYDVKM, per germline. CDR3 size: 13 residues. V was shortened by 4 bases and J by 2 bases, with 8 bases between the two germline ends. In DNA form, the CDR3 reads TGTGCCAGCAGTTCCTACCGGAACTATGGCTACACCTTC. Protein: CASSSYRNYGYTF.

The chain joins TRBV4-1 to TRBJ2-4; 8 bases align to TRBD1. The CDR3 loop spans 20 amino acids. From germline, CDR1 is MGHRA and CDR2 YSYEKL. Trimming cost V 1 base and J 0 bases; bases outside gene matches: 14. The DNA for the CDR3 is TGCGCCAGCAGCCAAGTCGGACAGGGAAGAGTTGGGGTAGCCAAAAACATTCAGTACTTC. Amino acid sequence: CASSQVGQGRVGVAKNIQYF.

This chain joins TRBV18 and TRBJ2-1, with 15 bases identical to TRBD2. Germline CDR1 reads KGHSH; CDR2 reads LQKENI. The CDR3 covers 19 residues. V lost 3 bases and J lost 4; bases outside the gene matches: 10. CDR3 protein: CASSPNRDGTSGGYNEQFF. CDR3 nucleotide sequence: TGTGCCAGCTCACCGAATCGAGACGGGACTAGCGGGGGGTACAATGAGCAGTTCTTC.

The gene calls are TRBV12-5 and TRBJ2-5, with 7 bases aligning to TRBD1. Germline V CDR1 and CDR2: LGHNT, FRNRAP. V dropped 7 bases and J dropped 4; count of bases not matched to a gene: 3. This CDR3 region has 12 residues. This CDR3 is CASANRGETQYF. CDR3 nucleotides: TGTGCTAGTGCCAACAGGGGAGAGACCCAGTACTTC.

This clone was observed a few times. The chain is built from TRBV7-2 and TRBJ2-5; TRBD2 aligns across 7 bases. Germline assignment: CDR1 SGHTA and CDR2 FQGNSA. The CDR3 contains 14 residues. Trimming cost V 6 bases and J 5 bases; bases outside gene matches: 9. The CDR3 loop reads CASSRDYIEETQYF. In DNA form, the CDR3 reads TGTGCCAGCAGTCGGGACTACATTGAGGAGACCCAGTACTTC.

The chain recombines TRBV3-1 (or the pseudogene TRBV3-2) with TRBJ1-2; 9 nucleotides align to TRBD1. This CDR3 region has 12 residues. CDR1 LGHDT and CDR2 YNNKEL come from the germline V gene (reference sequence). With 8 bases clipped from V and 7 bases from J, the junction kept 5 bases outside the gene matches. CDR3 amino acids: CASGDRESGYTF. Here the CDR3 DNA reads TGTGCCAGCGGGGACAGGGAAAGTGGCTACACCTTC.

The rearrangement joins TRBV7-8 to TRBJ1-2; TRBD1 matches 9 bases. Germline V lookup: CDR1 SGHVS, CDR2 FQNEAQ. Trimming at V came to 5 bases and at J to 4 bases, leaving 14 bases not matched to a gene. CDR3 length equals 17 residues. The DNA for the CDR3 is TGTGCCAGCAGCACAACAGGGGGCCCGGCTATTAGCTATGGCTACACCTTC. Amino acids: CASSTTGGPAISYGYTF.

The sample holds one count of this clone. This chain joins TRBV19 and TRBJ2-3; D not certain. In germline, CDR1 is LNHDA, CDR2 SQIVND (reference sequence). V lost 3 bases to trimming and J lost 1 base, with 8 bases between them. The CDR3 runs to 14 residues. The CDR3 region is CASSIALRTDTQYF. The CDR3 coding sequence is TGTGCCAGTAGTATTGCTCTACGCACAGATACGCAGTATTTT.

The sample holds one count of this clone. J is TRBJ2-3 and V is TRBV27, with TRBD2 identical over 9 bases. V trimming: 5 bases; J trimming: 2 bases; junction bases outside the gene matches: 11. CDR1 and CDR2 from the germline V gene are MNHEY and SMNVEV (reference sequence). This CDR3 comprises 17 residues. This CDR3 is CASSMTLAGAYTDTQYF. The CDR3 region has the DNA TGTGCCAGCAGTATGACTTTAGCGGGGGCCTACACAGATACGCAGTATTTT.

J is TRBJ1-2 and V is TRBV20-1, with D hard to call. The germline V and J ends were trimmed by 0 bases and 4 bases, with 3 bases remaining between them. The germline CDR1 and CDR2 sequences are DFQATT and SNEGSKA (reference sequence). The CDR3 totals 11 residues. CDR3 amino acids: CSARDSYGYTF. CDR3 DNA: TGCAGTGCTAGAGATAGCTATGGCTACACCTTC.

This clone occurred once. The chain joins TRBV21-1 to TRBJ2-7; the table's D call of TRBD1 was not tested on the DNA. TRBV21-1 is a pseudogene locus. This CDR3 has 15 residues. The CDR3 coding sequence is TGTGCCAGCAGCAAAGGGACAGTCAAGTGCTACGAGCAGTACGTC. Encoded protein: CASSKGTVKCYEQYV.

The chain carries TRBV19 and TRBJ1-1, with 8 bases lining up with TRBD1. V shed 5 bases and J 5 bases; nucleotides not matched to a gene: 10. The CDR3 contains 15 residues. Per the germline V gene, CDR1 is LNHDA and CDR2 is SQIVND (reference sequence). The CDR3 coding sequence is TGTGCCAGTAGTGTACGTGGACAGGGTGGAACTGAAGCTTTCTTT. This sequence encodes CASSVRGQGGTEAFF.

The rearrangement uses TRBV10-2 and TRBJ2-5; unclear D gene. The V end lost 3 bases, the J end lost 0 bases, and 8 bases lay between the germline ends. The germline gives CDR1 WSHSY, CDR2 SAAADI. The CDR3 is 14 amino acids. The CDR3 coding sequence is TGCGCCAGCAGTGACCTATGGTACCAAGAGACCCAGTACTTC. Translating it yields CASSDLWYQETQYF.